This T cell receptor beta chain was sequenced during a study of cytomegalovirus exposure and HLA in healthy donors. Study information: Unique TCRs numbering approximately 80 million, obtained from HLA-typed donors, made up an early data release.

The PCR made use of 60 Vbeta and 13 Jbeta primers. Only in-frame clones appear in the TCRdb table, and some are missing; sequencing was by immunoSEQ multiplex PCR. The repertoire holds more than 150,000 clones, approximately 73% seen once, with less than 2.5% in the top ten. Points from the study as a whole: It was only CMV serostatus that was available as immune exposure information. HLA-A and HLA-B allele assignments for most subjects were reportedly predicted accurately using TCR beta sequences. For presence/absence analyses, sequencing depth was assumed to be roughly uniform across donors.

On this clone: Its antigen is currently unknown. An end of the junction does not agree with germline; a read error may underlie this.

The germline CDR1 and CDR2 sequences are MNHEY and SMNVEV (reference sequence). This CDR3 has 13 amino acids. Material: PBMCs. The rearrangement joins TRBV27 to TRBJ2-4; unclear D gene. This sequence originates from a woman in her 30s in good health and CMV-seropositive. CDR3 sequence (DNA): TGTGCCAGCAGTTCCCCAGCCAAAAACAGTCAGTACTTC. Translating gives CASSSPAKNSQYF.